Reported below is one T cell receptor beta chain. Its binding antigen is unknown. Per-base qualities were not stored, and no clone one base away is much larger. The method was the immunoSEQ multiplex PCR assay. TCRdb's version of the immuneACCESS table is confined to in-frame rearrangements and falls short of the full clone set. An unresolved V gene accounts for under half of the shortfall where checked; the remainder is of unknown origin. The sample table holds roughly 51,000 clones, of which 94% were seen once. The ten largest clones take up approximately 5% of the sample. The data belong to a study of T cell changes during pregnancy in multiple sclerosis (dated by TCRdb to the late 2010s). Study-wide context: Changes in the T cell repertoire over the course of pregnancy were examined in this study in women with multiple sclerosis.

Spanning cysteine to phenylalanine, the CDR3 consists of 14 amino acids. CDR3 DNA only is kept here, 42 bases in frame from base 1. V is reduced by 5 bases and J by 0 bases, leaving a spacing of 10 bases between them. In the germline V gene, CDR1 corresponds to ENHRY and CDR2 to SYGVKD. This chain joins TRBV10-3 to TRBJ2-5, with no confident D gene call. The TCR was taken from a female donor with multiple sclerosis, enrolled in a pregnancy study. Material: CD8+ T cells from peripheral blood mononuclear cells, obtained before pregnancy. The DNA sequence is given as TGTGCCATCAGTCCGACTGAAAACCAAGAGACCCAGTACTTC. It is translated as CAISPTENQETQYF.